The rows below give T cell receptor beta chains drawn from one sample of a study of T cell changes during pregnancy in multiple sclerosis. Profiled with immunoSEQ multiplex PCR; TCRdb holds only in-frame clones, not every one. The sample lists 75,000 to 80,000 clones, around nine tenths occurring once. This specimen consisted of peripheral blood, obtained before pregnancy. These receptors were taken from a female donor with multiple sclerosis, enrolled in a pregnancy study. Both conserved end residues are part of each CDR3. The order of the fields is clone size, D gene, V gene, J gene, CDR3 DNA, CDR3 protein. The D gene is left open where the match is weak. Size values are once, few and many counts, or a class for expanded clones, and some rows have none.

>.|.|TRBV19|TRBJ2-6
TGTGCCAGTAGTATCGGTAGGGGGTTAAGGGGGGCCAACGTCCTGACTTTC
CASSIGRGLRGANVLTF
>.|.|TRBV28|TRBJ2-7
TGTGCCAGCAGTTTATCCCACCGTAGCTCCTACGAGCAGTACTTC
CASSLSHRSSYEQYF
>.|TRBD1|TRBV2|TRBJ1-1
TGTGCCAGCAGCCGGACAGGGGGGTTCACTGAAGCTTTCTTT
CASSRTGGFTEAFF
>.|TRBD2|TRBV5-4|TRBJ2-1
TGTGCCAGCAGATCCGGGACTAGCGGGGGTGATGAGCAGTTCTTC
CASRSGTSGGDEQFF
>.|TRBD1|TRBV6-6|TRBJ1-3
TGTGCCAGCAGTTGGACAGGAGCCAGAAACACCATATATTTT
CASSWTGARNTIYF
>.|TRBD1|TRBV5-6|TRBJ2-2
TGTGCCAGCAGCTTTTGGACAGGGATAAACACCGGGGAGCTGTTTTTT
CASSFWTGINTGELFF
>.|TRBD2|TRBV5-1|TRBJ2-3
TGCGCCAGCAGCTTATTTCGGGGGGGGGCAGATACGCAGTATTTT
CASSLFRGGADTQYF
>.|TRBD1|TRBV2|TRBJ1-1
TGTGCCAGCAGCCCACGACAGGGGATTGAAGCTTTCTTT
CASSPRQGIEAFF
>.|TRBD2|TRBV6-4|TRBJ2-1
TGTGCCAGCAGTCCGACTAGCGGGGGGGCGGTTGAGCAGTTCTTC
CASSPTSGGAVEQFF
>.|.|TRBV7-2|TRBJ1-3
TGTGCCAGCAGCTTGTGGGCCCACTCTGGAAACACCATATATTTT
CASSLWAHSGNTIYF
>.|.|TRBV5-4|TRBJ1-1
TGTGCCAGCAGCTCCAAGAGGACTGAAGCTTTCTTT
CASSSKRTEAFF
>.|.|TRBV6-5|TRBJ1-1
TGTGCCAGCAGCTCGGTCGGGGGAGGTACTGAAGCTTTCTTT
CASSSVGGGTEAFF
>.|TRBD1|TRBV18|TRBJ2-1
TGTGCCAGCTCTCACCGGGACAGGGTCGGTAATGAGCAGTTCTTC
CASSHRDRVGNEQFF
>.|TRBD1|TRBV18|TRBJ1-2
TGTGCCAGCTCACCGGGACAGCGGTATGGCTACACCTTC
CASSPGQRYGYTF
>once|.|TRBV7-2|TRBJ2-7
TGTGCCAGCCTATCCAACCGCGCCTCCAACGAGCAGTACTTC
CASLSNRASNEQYF
>.|.|TRBV7-9|TRBJ1-2
TGTGCCAGCAGCTCCCGGGACACCCGTCTTGGCTACACCTTC
CASSSRDTRLGYTF
>.|.|TRBV7-9|TRBJ2-1
TGTGCCAGCAGCCCCGCAGCCCCAGGGGCCAATGAGCAGTTCTTC
CASSPAAPGANEQFF
>.|TRBD1|TRBV5-5|TRBJ2-5
TGTGCCAGCAGCCGCCCCGGGACAGGGGAGACCCAGTACTTC
CASSRPGTGETQYF
>.|TRBD1|TRBV7-3|TRBJ2-3
TGTGCCAGCAGCCCCCAACGGACAGGGGTTGGCACAGATACGCAGTATTTT
CASSPQRTGVGTDTQYF
>.|.|TRBV7-6|TRBJ1-1
TGTGCCAGCAGCTTAGGGCTGGGGGCGAAAACTGAAGCTTTCTTT
CASSLGLGAKTEAFF
>.|.|TRBV7-2|TRBJ2-7
TGTGCCAGCAGCCCCGCCTCCTCTGGACGGGGCTACGAGCAGTACTTC
CASSPASSGRGYEQYF
>.|TRBD1|TRBV18|TRBJ1-6
TGTGCCAGCTCACCCGGACAGGGTAATTCACCCCTCCACTTT
CASSPGQGNSPLHF
>.|.|TRBV6-5|TRBJ1-1
TGTGCCAGCAATATCGGGGGAGGCACTGAAGCTTTCTTT
CASNIGGGTEAFF
>.|.|TRBV4-2|TRBJ1-1
TGTGCCAGCAGCCAAGATCTGGCGGGAAGCGACACTGAAGCTTTCTTT
CASSQDLAGSDTEAFF